The 10 T cell receptor beta chains listed next were all sequenced from one sample in a study of T-cell memory formation after mild COVID-19 (dated by TCRdb to about 2021). The library was produced with 5' RACE. Sequencing relied on an Illumina NovaSeq 6000. In TCRdb, the public reads were trimmed at Q25 with fastp and aligned with MiXCR, with productive beta chains retained. Every distinct CDR3 protein forms one entry, paired with its most common genes and DNA. This sample comprises approximately 210,000 distinct CDR3 sequences, about 11% of them detected only once. Approximately 3% of the sample comes from the top ten. The sequenced sample consisted of PBMCs or a T cell subset sorted from them (not recorded which). Every receptor here comes from a man between 18 and 29 years old who had mild COVID-19 (a few samples of this study predate the infection). The sample titles of this study are shuffled in the database, so cell type and time point are left out; the donor was told from shared clones.

The J gene is TRBJ1-5, the V gene TRBV20-1; 10 bases fit TRBD1. The V gene's germline CDR1 is DFQATT and CDR2 SNEGSKA (reference sequence). The J segment lost 5 bases and the V segment lost 2 bases, leaving 9 bases of the junction unmatched. CDR3 length: 16 amino acids. The CDR3 coding sequence is TGCAGTGCTAGACAGGGCGGGACAGGGGATCATCAGCCCCAGCATTTT. Its translation: CSARQGGTGDHQPQHF.

This clonotype was counted a few times. The chain carries TRBV7-2 and TRBJ2-7; D is unresolved. Between the trimmed V and J ends, which lost 6 bases and 4 bases, there was a span of 13 bases. This CDR3 is built from 13 residues. CDR1 is SGHTA, CDR2 FQGNSA, per germline. The CDR3 region is CASRPTMRYEQYF. The CDR3 nucleotides are TGTGCCAGCAGACCGACGATGAGGTACGAGCAGTACTTC.

At least ten counts were recorded for this clonotype. The chain has TRBV7-9 and TRBJ2-5; 7 nucleotides match TRBD1. The CDR3 contains 13 residues. Germline CDR1 SEHNR, CDR2 FQNEAQ (reference sequence). V lost 5 bases to trimming and J lost 4 bases; unmatched junction nucleotides: 4. The CDR3 DNA reads TGTGCCAGCAGCCCTAGGACAGGAGAGACCCAGTACTTC. Protein product: CASSPRTGETQYF.

This clonotype was detected many times. The gene calls are TRBV27 and TRBJ1-6; TRBD1 aligns across 8 bases. Germline CDR1 MNHEY, CDR2 SMNVEV (reference sequence). V gave up 2 bases and J gave up 7 bases; unmatched junction bases: 1. CDR3 length: 14 amino acids. CDR3 protein: CASSLGTGNSPLHF. The CDR3 region has the DNA TGTGCCAGCAGTTTAGGGACAGGAAATTCACCCCTCCACTTT.

The chain is built from TRBV5-4 and TRBJ2-1; 9 bases fit TRBD1. The germline gives CDR1 SGHNT, CDR2 YYREEE (reference sequence). This CDR3 spans 15 amino acids. V shed 3 bases, J shed 1 base, and the junction held 2 bases outside the gene matches. The DNA for the CDR3 is TGTGCCAGCAGCTCCGACAGGGGGTCCTACAATGAGCAGTTCTTC. As protein: CASSSDRGSYNEQFF. Looking up the rest from reference TRBV5-4 and TRBJ2-1 gives the full variable domain: ETGVTQSPTHLIKTRGQQVTLRCSSQSGHNTVSWYQQALGQGPQFIFQYYREEENGRGNFPPRFSGLQFPNYSSELNVNALELDDSALYLCASSSDRGSYNEQFFGPGTRLTVL.

The CDR3 protein is CASSKRIMTGGYNEQFF. In DNA form, the CDR3 reads TGTGCCAGCAGCAAACGAATAATGACAGGGGGATATAATGAGCAGTTCTTC. This chain joins TRBV12-3 or TRBV12-4 and TRBJ2-1; TRBD1 aligns across 9 bases. V trimming: 6 bases; J trimming: 7 bases; junction bases outside the gene matches: 16. This CDR3 has 17 amino acids.

The J gene is TRBJ1-1, the V gene TRBV6-2 or TRBV6-3; a possible D gene is TRBD1 (5 bases). CDR3 size: 14 residues. V lost 0 bases, J lost 11 bases, and 16 bases lay in between. The germline V gene encodes CDR1 MNHEY and CDR2 SVGEGT. This CDR3 is CASSYSSGRAGAFF. CDR3 coding DNA: TGTGCCAGCAGTTACTCGTCGGGCAGGGCGGGGGCTTTCTTT.

This clonotype occurred a few times. The J gene is TRBJ1-1, the V gene TRBV28; no firm D call. V shed 1 base and J shed 1 base, with 7 bases lying between them. The CDR3 has 14 residues. Germline V lookup: CDR1 MDHEN, CDR2 SYDVKM. The CDR3 region has the DNA TGTGCCAGCAGTTTATCCCATACGAACACTGAAGCTTTCTTT. Encoded protein: CASSLSHTNTEAFF.

The sample holds a few counts of this clonotype. V gene TRBV2 combines with J gene TRBJ2-1; 8 nucleotides agree with TRBD2. CDR1 is SNHLY and CDR2 is FYNNEI in the germline V gene. This CDR3 region has 15 residues. J gave up 0 bases and V 6 bases, and 4 bases lay outside the gene matches. The chain's CDR3 is CASRAGTSSYNEQFF. The DNA of the CDR3 is TGTGCCAGCAGGGCCGGGACTAGCTCCTACAATGAGCAGTTCTTC.

The CDR3 sequence: CSAYPRGNTGELFF. CDR3 nucleotide sequence: TGCAGTGCCTACCCGAGGGGGAACACCGGGGAGCTGTTTTTT. The chain joins TRBV20-1 to TRBJ2-2; D is possibly TRBD1 or TRBD2 (5 bases each). Germline loops: CDR1 DFQATT, CDR2 SNEGSKA (reference sequence). The V end was cut by 6 bases, the J end by 1 base, with 12 bases between. The CDR3 spans 14 residues.